This is a list of T cell receptor beta chains from one sample in a study of blood T cells in healthy people across ages. TCRdb analysed the 5' RACE reads with MiXCR anew, one entry per CDR3 protein. The table lists 980,000 or so distinct CDR3 sequences, around 48% of them singletons, with 13% in the top ten. Sequencing was done on a sample of blood. The receptors stem from a man aged 25 to 40 in good health. The CDR3 runs from the conserved cysteine through the conserved F or W. Fields, in order: D gene, clone size, V gene, J gene, CDR3 protein, CDR3 DNA. A D gene is named only where the DNA matches it firmly. The size of a clone is reported for some rows only, either as once, few or many, or as a class for expanded clones.

>-|few|TRBV28|TRBJ2-4
CASSLRRWGNIQYF
TGTGCCAGCAGTTTACGGCGGTGGGGAAACATTCAGTACTTC
>-|-|TRBV3-1|TRBJ2-7
CASSRAVPSYEQYF
TGTGCCAGCAGCCGCGCAGTCCCCTCCTACGAGCAGTACTTC
>TRBD2|few|TRBV24-1|TRBJ2-4
CATSDRGRTGGKNIQYF
TGTGCCACCAGTGATAGGGGACGAACGGGAGGCAAAAACATTCAGTACTTC
>TRBD1|-|TRBV27|TRBJ1-5
CASIQGRANQPQHF
TGTGCCAGCATACAGGGGCGGGCTAATCAGCCCCAGCATTTT
>-|-|TRBV7-2|TRBJ1-4
CASTVQGTTNEKLFF
TGTGCCAGTACTGTCCAGGGGACAACCAATGAAAAACTGTTTTTT
>-|-|TRBV28|TRBJ2-6
CVTSYLPGANVLTF
TGTGTGACGTCCTATCTCCCTGGGGCCAACGTCCTGACTTTC
>-|-|TRBV6-5|TRBJ2-7
CASRAGAPYEQYF
TGTGCCAGCAGGGCAGGGGCCCCCTACGAGCAGTACTTC
>-|-|TRBV10-3|TRBJ1-6
CATTDSNNSPLHF
TGTGCCACCACGGACAGCAATAATTCACCCCTCCACTTT
>TRBD1|few|TRBV6-2/TRBV6-3|TRBJ2-5
CASRRQGSQETQYF
TGTGCCAGCAGGAGACAGGGAAGCCAAGAGACCCAGTACTTC
>-|-|TRBV5-1|TRBJ1-2
CASNPGQSDYGYTF
TGCGCCAGCAACCCAGGACAGAGCGACTATGGCTACACCTTC
>-|-|TRBV4-2|TRBJ2-5
CASSPTTSSEETQYF
TGTGCCAGCAGCCCAACTACCAGCTCCGAAGAGACCCAGTACTTC
>TRBD1|-|TRBV9|TRBJ2-3
CASSVAGGYSTDTQYF
TGTGCCAGCAGCGTAGCAGGGGGTTATAGCACAGATACGCAGTATTTT
>-|-|TRBV20-1|TRBJ2-5
CSARGREETQYF
TGCAGTGCTAGAGGGCGAGAAGAGACCCAGTACTTC
>-|few|TRBV6-1|TRBJ2-5
CASKRWGEETQYF
TGTGCCAGCAAACGGTGGGGGGAGGAGACCCAGTACTTC
>-|-|TRBV7-2|TRBJ2-3
CASSLAGQADTQYF
TGTGCCAGCAGCTTAGCGGGCCAGGCAGATACGCAGTATTTT